This note documents a single TCR beta chain sequence. This clonotype was recorded a few times. It lacks a known antigen. One base away there is no much larger clone; base qualities are not given. The sample belongs to a study of identical twins (dated by TCRdb to 2016 to 2017). Broadly, across the study: TCR alpha and beta repertoires from monozygotic twins, unrelated adults of various ages and cord blood were deep-sequenced to test whether fetal clonotypes persist. Replicate twin experiments were performed at different times using different library preparation protocols to rule out contamination.

V drops 3 bases and J drops 1 base, leaving 6 bases in between. From the cysteine through the phenylalanine, the CDR3 covers 13 amino acids. Of all the DNA, just the CDR3 is kept, 39 bases in frame from base 1. The full study reports these points: A weaker excess of twin sharing was found in beta out-of-frame sequences because the signal-to-noise ratio was lowered by fewer shared sequences. Out-of-frame TCR alpha sequences shared between twins showed an excess of low generation-probability sequences compared with coincidental sharing between unrelated individuals. Abundant cord blood beta clonotypes had fewer insertions, young adult naive repertoires showed a similar but weaker trend, and memory repertoires showed no such trend. Conclusions relied on cross-sectional statistical analysis, since the same donors could not be followed over many years. In monozygotic twins, recombination models systematically underestimated out-of-frame TCR alpha sharing, but the models matched the sharing seen between unrelated individuals. Zero-insertion analyses could be partly confounded by invariant T cells such as MAIT and iNKT, though diverse VJ usage argued against such confounding for most clonotypes.

Every donor in the study was a healthy Caucasian. The researchers also sequenced three unrelated adults who were not twins: a male aged 18 to 30, a male aged 50 to 60, and a female aged 50 to 60. Using Miltenyi CD45RO+ enrichment and human naive T-cell isolation kits, memory (CD45RO+) and naive T cells were isolated from PBMC. Libraries were constructed by 5' RACE. The sequencer was an Illumina HiSeq 2000. A universal primer binding site was added through template switching, and the final cDNA carried a unique molecular identifier so that TCR cDNA molecules could be counted accurately. Specific primers in the conserved constant-segment region were used to synthesize first-strand cDNA for the TCR alpha and beta chains. Each cDNA library was double barcoded, with a SMART-Mk sample barcode plus Illumina barcodes, to control for contamination. TruSeq adapter sequences and Illumina sample barcodes were added in two successive PCR steps. Sequencing of the TCR alpha and beta cDNA libraries was done on the Illumina HiSeq platform using custom primers. Per the original workflow: Raw reads were processed with MiGEC to extract unique molecular identifiers, and MiXCR was used to determine CDR3 positions. For each individual, recombination models were inferred using an EM algorithm with the repgenHMM and IGoR tools. The tcR package in R was used for shared clonotype analysis, with sharing normalized by the product of cloneset sizes. To study raw recombination free of thymic and clonal selection effects, out-of-frame nonproductive sequences were analyzed. TCRdb redid the processing of the public reads, applying fastp at Q25 and MiXCR, and retained in-frame beta chains. Rows matching on CDR3 protein sequence are summarized as one entry with the most common DNA and genes. V and J calls and clone size were set by TCRdb, not the authors. The sample table records a few hundred thousand distinct CDR3 sequences; about 9% of these occur just once. The ten largest clones capture roughly 8.9% of the sample.

The sequenced sample consisted of naive T cells sorted from blood. The intended sense of this specimen's cell subset or site label: cells isolated with a human naive T-cell isolation kit. The chain joins TRBV12-3 or TRBV12-4 to TRBJ2-5; a confident D gene designation cannot be given. The origin of this receptor is a woman in her 50s in good health. For the CDR3, the sequence is CASSFSFQETQYF. The DNA is as follows: TGTGCCAGCAGTTTCTCCTTCCAAGAGACCCAGTACTTC.